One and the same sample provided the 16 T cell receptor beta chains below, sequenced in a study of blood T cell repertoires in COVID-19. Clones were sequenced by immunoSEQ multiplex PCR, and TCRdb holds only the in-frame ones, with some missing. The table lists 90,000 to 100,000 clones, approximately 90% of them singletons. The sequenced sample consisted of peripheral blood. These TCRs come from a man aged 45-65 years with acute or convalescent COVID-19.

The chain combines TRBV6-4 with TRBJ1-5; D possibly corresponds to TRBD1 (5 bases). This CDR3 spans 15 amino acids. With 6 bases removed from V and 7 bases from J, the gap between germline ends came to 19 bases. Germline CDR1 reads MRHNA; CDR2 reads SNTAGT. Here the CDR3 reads CASSADSSAAQPQHF. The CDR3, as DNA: TGTGCCAGCAGCGCCGACAGCTCCGCCGCCCAGCCCCAGCATTTT.

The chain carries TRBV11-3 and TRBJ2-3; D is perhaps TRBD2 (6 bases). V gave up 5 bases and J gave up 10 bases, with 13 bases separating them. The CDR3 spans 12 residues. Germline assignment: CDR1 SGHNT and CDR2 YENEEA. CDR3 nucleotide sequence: TGTGCCAGCAGCCCAACGTCGGGGGCGCAGTATTTT. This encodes CASSPTSGAQYF.

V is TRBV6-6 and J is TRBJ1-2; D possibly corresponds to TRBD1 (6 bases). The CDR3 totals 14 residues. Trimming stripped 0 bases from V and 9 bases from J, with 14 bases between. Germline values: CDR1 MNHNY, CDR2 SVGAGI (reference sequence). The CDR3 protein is CASSYSKGDWSYTF. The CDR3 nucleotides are TGTGCCAGCAGTTACTCGAAGGGGGATTGGAGCTACACCTTC.

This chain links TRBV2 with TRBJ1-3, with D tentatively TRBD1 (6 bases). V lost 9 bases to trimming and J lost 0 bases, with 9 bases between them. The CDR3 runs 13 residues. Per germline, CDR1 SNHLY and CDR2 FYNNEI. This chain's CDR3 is CARGQTSGNTIYF. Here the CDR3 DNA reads TGTGCCAGAGGACAGACCTCTGGAAACACCATATATTTT.

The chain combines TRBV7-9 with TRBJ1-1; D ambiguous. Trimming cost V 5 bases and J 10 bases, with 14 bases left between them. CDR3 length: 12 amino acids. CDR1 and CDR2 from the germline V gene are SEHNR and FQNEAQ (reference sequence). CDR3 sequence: CASSPEARGAFF. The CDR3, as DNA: TGTGCCAGCAGCCCAGAGGCACGGGGAGCTTTCTTT.

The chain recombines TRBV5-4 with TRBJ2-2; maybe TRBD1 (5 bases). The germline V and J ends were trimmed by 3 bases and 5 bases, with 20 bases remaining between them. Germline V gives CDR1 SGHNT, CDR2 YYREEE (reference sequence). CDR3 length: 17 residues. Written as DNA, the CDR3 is TGTGCCAGCAGCTCCCAGGGCAGAGTAGCTAAAACCGGGGAGCTGTTTTTT. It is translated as CASSSQGRVAKTGELFF.

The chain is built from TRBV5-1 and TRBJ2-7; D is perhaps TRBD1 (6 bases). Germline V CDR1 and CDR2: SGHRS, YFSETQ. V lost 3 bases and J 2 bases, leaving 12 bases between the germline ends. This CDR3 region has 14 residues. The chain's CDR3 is CASSSTTGAYEQYF. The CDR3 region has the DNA TGCGCCAGCAGCTCAACGACAGGCGCCTACGAGCAGTACTTC.

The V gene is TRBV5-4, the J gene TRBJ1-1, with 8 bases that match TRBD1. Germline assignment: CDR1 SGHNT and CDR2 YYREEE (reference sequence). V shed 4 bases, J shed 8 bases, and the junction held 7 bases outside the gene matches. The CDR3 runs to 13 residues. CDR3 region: CASSGGQGFEAFF. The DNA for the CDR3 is TGTGCCAGCAGCGGAGGACAGGGCTTCGAAGCTTTCTTT.

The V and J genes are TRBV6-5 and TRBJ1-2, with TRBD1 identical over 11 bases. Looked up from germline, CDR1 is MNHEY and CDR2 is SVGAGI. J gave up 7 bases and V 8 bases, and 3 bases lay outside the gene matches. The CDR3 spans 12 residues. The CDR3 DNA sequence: TGTGCCAGCGGACAGGGGGCTGGTGGCTACACCTTC. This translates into CASGQGAGGYTF.

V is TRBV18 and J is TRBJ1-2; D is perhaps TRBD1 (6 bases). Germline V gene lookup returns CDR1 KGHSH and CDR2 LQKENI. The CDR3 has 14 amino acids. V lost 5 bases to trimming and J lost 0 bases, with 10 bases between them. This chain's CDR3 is CASSSDRTNYGYTF. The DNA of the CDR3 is TGTGCCAGCTCATCGGACAGAACTAACTATGGCTACACCTTC.

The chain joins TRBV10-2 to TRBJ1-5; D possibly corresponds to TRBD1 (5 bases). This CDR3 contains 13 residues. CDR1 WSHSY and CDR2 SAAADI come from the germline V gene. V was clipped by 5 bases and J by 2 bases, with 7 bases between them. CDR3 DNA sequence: TGCGCCAGCAGTCAACAGGGCAATCAGCCCCAGCATTTT. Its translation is CASSQQGNQPQHF.

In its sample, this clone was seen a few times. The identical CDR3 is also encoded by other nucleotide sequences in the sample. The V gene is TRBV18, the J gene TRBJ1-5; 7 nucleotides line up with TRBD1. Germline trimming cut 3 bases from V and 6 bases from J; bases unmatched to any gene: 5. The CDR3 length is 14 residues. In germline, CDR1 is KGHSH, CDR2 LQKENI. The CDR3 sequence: CASSPTGAVQPQHF. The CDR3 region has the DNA TGTGCCAGCTCACCTACAGGGGCGGTTCAGCCCCAGCATTTT.

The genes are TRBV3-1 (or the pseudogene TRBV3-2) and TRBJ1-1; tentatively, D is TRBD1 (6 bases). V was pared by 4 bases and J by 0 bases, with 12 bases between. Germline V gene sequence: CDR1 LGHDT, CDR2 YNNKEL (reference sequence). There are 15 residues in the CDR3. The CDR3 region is CASSPFDRMNTEAFF. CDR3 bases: TGTGCCAGCAGCCCGTTTGACAGGATGAACACTGAAGCTTTCTTT.

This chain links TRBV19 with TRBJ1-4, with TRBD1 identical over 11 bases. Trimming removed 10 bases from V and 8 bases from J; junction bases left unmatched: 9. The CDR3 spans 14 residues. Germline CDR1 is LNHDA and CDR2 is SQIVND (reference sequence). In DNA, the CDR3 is TGTGCCACCGAGGACAGGGGGCGAGGCGAAAAACTGTTTTTT. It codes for CATEDRGRGEKLFF.

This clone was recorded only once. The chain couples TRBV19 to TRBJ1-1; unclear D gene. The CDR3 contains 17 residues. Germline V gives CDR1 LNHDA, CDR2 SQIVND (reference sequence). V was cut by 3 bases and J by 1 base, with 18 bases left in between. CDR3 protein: CASSIQGPGFGNTEAFF. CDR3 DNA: TGTGCCAGTAGTATCCAAGGGCCGGGGTTTGGGAACACTGAAGCTTTCTTT.

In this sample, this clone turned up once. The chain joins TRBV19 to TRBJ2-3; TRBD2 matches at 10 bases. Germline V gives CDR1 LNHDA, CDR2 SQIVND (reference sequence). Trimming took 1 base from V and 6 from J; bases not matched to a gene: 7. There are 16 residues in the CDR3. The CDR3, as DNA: TGTGCCAGTAGTATAGCCCCCCAGCGGGAGGGGGATACGCAGTATTTT. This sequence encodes CASSIAPQREGDTQYF. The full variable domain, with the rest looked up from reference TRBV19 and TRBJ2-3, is DGGITQSPKYLFRKEGQNVTLSCEQNLNHDAMYWYRQDPGQGLRLIYYSQIVNDFQKGDIAEGYSVSREKKESFPLTVTSAQKNPTAFYLCASSIAPQREGDTQYFGPGTRLTVL.